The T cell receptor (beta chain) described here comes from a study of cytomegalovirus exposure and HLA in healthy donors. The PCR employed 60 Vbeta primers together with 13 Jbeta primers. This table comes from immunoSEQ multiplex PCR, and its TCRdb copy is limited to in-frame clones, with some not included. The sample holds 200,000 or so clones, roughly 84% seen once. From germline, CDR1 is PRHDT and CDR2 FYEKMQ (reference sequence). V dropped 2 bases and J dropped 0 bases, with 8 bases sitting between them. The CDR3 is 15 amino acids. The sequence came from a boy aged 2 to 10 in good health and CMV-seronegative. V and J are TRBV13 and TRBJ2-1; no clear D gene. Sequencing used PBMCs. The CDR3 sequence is CASSLSMSSYNEQFF. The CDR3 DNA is TGTGCCAGCAGCTTATCCATGAGCTCCTACAATGAGCAGTTCTTC. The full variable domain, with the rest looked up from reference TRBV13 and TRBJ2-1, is AAGVIQSPRHLIKEKRETATLKCYPIPRHDTVYWYQQGPGQDPQFLISFYEKMQSDKGSIPDRFSAQQFSDYHSELNMSSLELGDSALYFCASSLSMSSYNEQFFGPGTRLTVL.